Following are 27 T cell receptor beta chains from one sample sequenced in a study of T cells expressing NK-cell markers. TCRdb processed the 5' RACE reads again and assigns one entry to each CDR3 protein, with no DNA. The sample is made up of 200,000 to 300,000 distinct CDR3 sequences, and the top ten hold 4% to 4.5% of it. The sequencing input was blood T cells: a sorted CD56 or NKG2C T cell subset, CD4+ or CD8+ T cells, or bulk PBMC T cells (not recorded which). These receptors were obtained from a woman between 18 and 70 years old in good health.

V and J are TRBV19 and TRBJ1-5; without DNA, the TCRdb call of TRBD1 cannot be checked. The CDR3 covers 15 residues. Germline CDR1 LNHDA, CDR2 SQIVND (reference sequence). The CDR3 protein is CASSRTPYSNQPQHF.

The chain uses TRBV29-1 and TRBJ1-5; TCRdb lists TRBD1, though no DNA is available to test this call. The CDR3 extends over 13 amino acids. From germline, CDR1 is SQVTM and CDR2 ANQGSEA. The CDR3: CSVSTGQHQPQHF. Together with reference TRBV29-1 and TRBJ1-5, the CDR3 gives the full variable domain: SAVISQKPSRDICQRGTSLTIQCQVDSQVTMMFWYRQQPGQSLTLIATANQGSEATYESGFVIDKFPISRPNLTFSTLTVSNMSPEDSSIYLCSVSTGQHQPQHFGDGTRLSIL.

The chain combines TRBV7-2 with TRBJ2-2; as DNA is missing, the TRBD1 call by TCRdb cannot be tested. CDR1 is SGHTA, CDR2 FQGNSA, per germline. The CDR3 totals 14 residues. CDR3 in amino acids: CASCRGPNTGELFF.

The rearrangement joins TRBV19 to TRBJ2-2; there is no DNA to check the TCRdb D call of TRBD1. The CDR3 runs 15 residues. CDR1 and CDR2 (germline): LNHDA, SQIVND (reference sequence). The CDR3 reads CASSISGVRTGELFF.

V is TRBV6-1 and J is TRBJ2-2; absent DNA, TCRdb's TRBD1 call cannot be checked. Per the germline V gene, CDR1 is MNHNS and CDR2 is SASEGT. This CDR3 is built from 17 residues. CDR3 loop: CASRPKGRTVNTGELFF.

The J gene is TRBJ2-1, the V gene TRBV5-1; the TCRdb D gene call, TRBD1, has no DNA to confirm it. The CDR3 is made up of 13 amino acids. The V gene's germline CDR1 is SGHRS and CDR2 YFSETQ. The CDR3 sequence: CASSTGTPNEQFF.

The chain recombines TRBV9 with TRBJ1-1; the D gene TCRdb calls, TRBD1, cannot be checked with no DNA. This CDR3 is built from 16 residues. Per germline, CDR1 SGDLS and CDR2 YYNGEE. The CDR3 sequence: CASSGTRGQGNTEAFF.

The chain joins TRBV3-1 to TRBJ2-3; the D call of TRBD1 rests on TCRdb alone, since no DNA is present to check it. Germline V gene data show CDR1 as LGHDT and CDR2 as YNNKEL (reference sequence). The CDR3 sequence is 15 residues long. CDR3 sequence: CATTLDPTLTDTQYF.

This chain links TRBV7-8 with TRBJ2-6. This CDR3 has 15 amino acids. Germline V gene lookup returns CDR1 SGHVS and CDR2 FQNEAQ. CDR3: CASSLDMVGANVLTF.

The J gene is TRBJ2-2, the V gene TRBV27. Germline loops: CDR1 MNHEY, CDR2 SMNVEV (reference sequence). This CDR3 contains 14 residues. The CDR3 sequence is CASSFTTLTGELFF.

This chain joins TRBV28 and TRBJ2-1; the TRBD2 assignment by TCRdb is unverifiable without DNA. This CDR3 is 15 amino acids long. From germline, CDR1 is MDHEN and CDR2 SYDVKM. The CDR3 loop is CASSLGGSAGNEQFF. Full variable domain (outside the CDR3, taken from reference TRBV28 and TRBJ2-1): DVKVTQSSRYLVKRTGEKVFLECVQDMDHENMFWYRQDPGLGLRLIYFSYDVKMKEKGDIPEGYSVSREKKERFSLILESASTNQTSMYLCASSLGGSAGNEQFFGPGTRLTVL.

This rearrangement joins TRBV5-6 to TRBJ2-1; TCRdb proposes TRBD2, but this gene call is untestable without DNA. The length of the CDR3 is 16 residues. CDR1 and CDR2 from the germline V gene are SGHDT and YYEEEE. CDR3 amino acids: CASSSERDRYYNEQFF.

The chain employs TRBV6-1 and TRBJ1-5; TCRdb designates TRBD1, a call that cannot be tested without DNA. This CDR3 is 13 amino acids long. Germline CDR1 is MNHNS and CDR2 is SASEGT. CDR3 sequence reads: CASSQGFGQPQHF.

The rearrangement joins TRBV7-2 to TRBJ2-1; TCRdb returns TRBD1, unconfirmable since there is no DNA. The V gene's germline CDR1 is SGHTA and CDR2 FQGNSA. CDR3 size: 12 residues. CDR3 protein: CASSDRDSCLFF.

This chain joins TRBV6-5 and TRBJ1-2; there is no DNA to check the TCRdb D call of TRBD1. In germline, CDR1 is MNHEY, CDR2 SVGAGI. CDR3 length: 16 amino acids. The CDR3 is CASSSPFGGAGYGYTF.

This chain joins TRBV12-3 or TRBV12-4 and TRBJ1-5. This CDR3 is 13 amino acids long. This CDR3 is CASSRKWDQPQHF.

The chain links TRBV28 to TRBJ2-7; checking the TCRdb D call of TRBD2 is not possible without DNA. The CDR3 is 15 residues long. Germline loops: CDR1 MDHEN, CDR2 SYDVKM. The CDR3 is CASSLRGLTYYEQYF.

The rearrangement uses TRBV20-1 and TRBJ2-2; TCRdb selects TRBD1, and the lack of DNA leaves this call unchecked. The length of the CDR3 is 15 residues. Germline loops: CDR1 DFQATT, CDR2 SNEGSKA (reference sequence). The CDR3 protein is CSAGGDRGLPGELFF.

The rearrangement joins TRBV30 to TRBJ2-3. The CDR3 has 12 amino acids. Germline CDR1 and CDR2: GTSNPN and SVGIG (reference sequence). The CDR3 is CAWSVPPDTQYF.

V and J are TRBV4-2 and TRBJ2-1; as DNA is missing, the TRBD1 call by TCRdb cannot be tested. CDR1 is LGHNA, CDR2 YNFKEQ, per germline. The CDR3 spans 16 residues. CDR3 sequence: CASSQDRGQGFDEQFF.

The chain links TRBV19 to TRBJ1-5; the TRBD1 assignment by TCRdb is unverifiable without DNA. Per the germline V gene, CDR1 is LNHDA and CDR2 is SQIVND (reference sequence). The CDR3 has 14 amino acids. CDR3 protein: CASGQGVSNQPQHF. The full variable domain, in which reference TRBV19 and TRBJ1-5 provide the parts outside the CDR3, is DGGITQSPKYLFRKEGQNVTLSCEQNLNHDAMYWYRQDPGQGLRLIYYSQIVNDFQKGDIAEGYSVSREKKESFPLTVTSAQKNPTAFYLCASGQGVSNQPQHFGDGTRLSIL.

The chain joins TRBV18 to TRBJ1-2; TCRdb lists TRBD1, though no DNA is available to test this call. CDR1 is KGHSH, CDR2 LQKENI, per germline. This CDR3 has 15 amino acids. The CDR3 here is CASSPPSGNNYGYTF.

This chain connects TRBV12-3 or TRBV12-4 to TRBJ2-3; TCRdb's D call, TRBD2, is unchecked because there is no DNA. This CDR3 is built from 19 residues. This CDR3 reads CASSLAGTSGGTGTDTQYF.

CDR3 sequence: CSARVGLMNTEAFF. The V call is TRBV20-1, the J call TRBJ1-1. In germline, CDR1 is DFQATT, CDR2 SNEGSKA (reference sequence). The CDR3 is 14 amino acids.

The V gene is TRBV29-1, the J gene TRBJ2-1; the TCRdb call, TRBD2, lacks DNA for checking. The germline gives CDR1 SQVTM, CDR2 ANQGSEA. The CDR3 length is 13 residues. This CDR3 reads CSVLPAGFNEQFF.

V gene TRBV7-2 combines with J gene TRBJ2-7. Germline lookup yields CDR1 SGHTA and CDR2 FQGNSA. This CDR3 has 15 amino acids. Here the CDR3 reads CASSLDLGLGYEQYF.

This chain connects TRBV7-2 to TRBJ2-1; TCRdb's assignment of TRBD1 cannot be checked, as there is no DNA. Germline-derived CDR1 and CDR2 are SGHTA and FQGNSA. The CDR3 length is 14 residues. CDR3 in amino acids: CASWTGAVGNEQFF.